A selection of T cell receptor beta chains follows, all from one sample in a study of blood T cell repertoires in COVID-19. Clones were read by immunoSEQ multiplex PCR, and TCRdb kept only the in-frame ones, dropping some. The sample holds 150,000 to 200,000 clones, about 85% seen once. Sequenced: peripheral blood. Receptor source: a woman older than 75 with COVID-19, enrolled during active disease. Each CDR3 is given with its conserved first and last residue. Each record gives: J gene, V gene, clone size, CDR3 length, D gene, CDR3 DNA, CDR3 protein. A D gene is named only where the DNA matches it firmly. Expanded clones are given a class, and other clones once, few, many or no size at all.

TRBJ1-4 TRBV3-1/TRBV3-2 - 12 - TGTGCCAGCAGCCAAGTTCAAGAAAAACTGTTTTTT CASSQVQEKLFF
TRBJ2-7 TRBV10-2 - 11 - TGCGCCAGCAGTGAGTCTGTAGAGCAGTACTTC CASSESVEQYF
TRBJ2-7 TRBV27 - 13 TRBD1 TGTGCCAGCAGTAGGACAGGGAGCAACGAGCAGTACTTC CASSRTGSNEQYF
TRBJ2-7 TRBV28 - 13 - TGTGCCAGCAGTTTAAACGGCAGGGCCGATGGGTACTTC CASSLNGRADGYF
TRBJ1-3 TRBV3-1/TRBV3-2 - 15 - TGTGCCAGCAGCCAAGCAACAGGGTCCAGAAACACCATATATTTT CASSQATGSRNTIYF
TRBJ2-3 TRBV7-8 - 15 - TGTGCCAGCAGCCCACACCCGCTCTTCACAGATACGCAGTATTTT CASSPHPLFTDTQYF
TRBJ2-2 TRBV12-3/TRBV12-4 - 11 - TGTGCCAGCCGAGGGAACGGGGAGCTGTTTTTT CASRGNGELFF
TRBJ2-2 TRBV15 - 14 - TGTGCCACCAGCAGAGTTCGCGGAACCGGGGAGCTGTTTTTT CATSRVRGTGELFF
TRBJ2-1 TRBV5-1 - 17 TRBD2 TGCGCCAGCAGCTTAGTCCCGGGAGGGCCCCAGTACAATGAGCAGTTCTTC CASSLVPGGPQYNEQFF
TRBJ2-2 TRBV2 - 13 - TGTGCCAGCAGTGTTGAGCGCGGCGGGGAGCTGTTTTTT CASSVERGGELFF
TRBJ2-3 TRBV9 - 15 TRBD1 TGTGCCAGCAGCGGACGACAGGGGCCCACAGATACGCAGTATTTT CASSGRQGPTDTQYF
TRBJ2-2 TRBV7-2 few 15 TRBD1 TGTGGGGAGAGAGGGGACAGGCTGAACACCGGGGAGCTGTTTTTT CGERGDRLNTGELFF
TRBJ2-7 TRBV19 few 15 - TGTGCCAGTAGTACACCGGGCAGGGCCCACTACGAGCAGTACTTC CASSTPGRAHYEQYF
TRBJ2-3 TRBV6-1 - 13 - TGTGCCAGCAGTGACCAGGGCGGGAATACGCAGTATTTT CASSDQGGNTQYF
TRBJ2-1 TRBV5-1 - 16 TRBD2 TGCGCCAGCAGCTTCCCCCTCGGACTAGCGGGATCTGAGCAGTTCTTC CASSFPLGLAGSEQFF
TRBJ1-4 TRBV6-5 - 13 - TGTGCCAGCAGTTACGGGGTTGCGGGAAAACTGTTTTTT CASSYGVAGKLFF
TRBJ1-5 TRBV28 - 16 TRBD1 TGTGCCAGCAGTTTCCTGGACAGGGGAAAGGGACAGCCCCAGCATTTT CASSFLDRGKGQPQHF
TRBJ1-5 TRBV5-4 - 13 - TGTGCCAGCAGCTCCGCGTGCCCACCGCCAGGGCATTTT CASSSACPPPGHF
TRBJ2-6 TRBV27 - 15 - TGTGCCAGCAGTCCCCAGGGCTCTGGGGCCAACGTCCTGACTTTC CASSPQGSGANVLTF
TRBJ1-5 TRBV10-3 - 13 TRBD1 TGTGCCATCCAGGGACAGAGCAATCAGCCCCAGCATTTT CAIQGQSNQPQHF
TRBJ1-4 TRBV7-7 - 16 - TGTGCTAGCAGCTCCGAGACCGGACGGGGTAATGAAAAACTGTTTTTT CASSSETGRGNEKLFF
TRBJ2-7 TRBV5-1 few 15 TRBD1 TGCGCCAGCAGCATCACCGGGACAGCAAACTACGAGCAGTACTTC CASSITGTANYEQYF
TRBJ1-6 TRBV5-1 - 18 - TGCGCCAGCAGCGACCTACAGGGACCTAGCTCCTATAATTCACCCCTCCACTTT CASSDLQGPSSYNSPLHF
TRBJ2-3 TRBV7-9 - 14 - TGTGCCAGCAGCTTAGACAGGGCGACAGATACGCAGTATTTT CASSLDRATDTQYF
TRBJ2-2 TRBV5-1 - 16 TRBD1 TGCGCCAGCAGGCTGGACAGGGGGCAGAACACCGGGGAGCTGTTTTTT CASRLDRGQNTGELFF
TRBJ1-5 TRBV19 - 16 TRBD1 TGTGCCAGTAGTTACACAGGGGCAAGGAGCAATCAGCCCCAGCATTTT CASSYTGARSNQPQHF
TRBJ1-2 TRBV7-8 - 15 TRBD1 TGTGCCAGCAGCTCAATTATGGGGACAGGGGTCGGCTACACCTTC CASSSIMGTGVGYTF
TRBJ1-2 TRBV18 - 14 - TGTGCCAGCTCACCAGGGGCCCAGCAGTATGGCTACACCTTC CASSPGAQQYGYTF
TRBJ1-1 TRBV19 - 12 - TGTGCCAGTAGGGACCGGGGCACTGAAGCTTTCTTT CASRDRGTEAFF
TRBJ2-3 TRBV12-3/TRBV12-4 - 10 - TGTGCCAGCAACAGAGATACGCAGTATTTT CASNRDTQYF
TRBJ2-3 TRBV4-1 - 16 TRBD2 TGCGCCAGCAGCCAAGAGGGGGGGGTTAGCACAGATACGCAGTATTTT CASSQEGGVSTDTQYF
TRBJ1-1 TRBV7-3 once 13 - TGTGCCAGCAGCTTACGACAGAACACTGAAGCTTTCTTT CASSLRQNTEAFF
TRBJ1-5 TRBV7-9 - 12 - TGTGCCAGCAGCATAGGGGCTCAGCCCCAGCATTTT CASSIGAQPQHF
TRBJ2-3 TRBV7-2 - 14 - TGTGCCAGCAGCTTGACAGCTTTCACAGATACGCAGTATTTT CASSLTAFTDTQYF
TRBJ1-4 TRBV7-8 - 18 TRBD1 TGTGCCAGCAGCCTACGAACAGGGGGATATGCAACTAATGAAAAACTGTTTTTT CASSLRTGGYATNEKLFF
TRBJ1-5 TRBV19 - 15 - TGTGCCAGTAGGACGGCGGGGGGGAGCAATCAGCCCCAGCATTTT CASRTAGGSNQPQHF
TRBJ2-7 TRBV7-9 - 14 - TGTGCCAGCAGTCCTTCAGGGGTTTCCTACGAGCAGTACTTC CASSPSGVSYEQYF
TRBJ1-1 TRBV18 - 14 TRBD1 TGTGCCAGCTCCTTCGGACAGGGCGGCACTGAAGCTTTCTTT CASSFGQGGTEAFF
TRBJ2-5 TRBV3-1/TRBV3-2 - 15 TRBD2 TGTGCCAGCAGCCAAGTCGAGCGGGAGGGGAAGACCCAGTACTTC CASSQVEREGKTQYF
TRBJ2-1 TRBV10-3 - 14 TRBD1 TGTGCCATCGGAGGACAGGGGGGATACGGTGAGCAGTTCTTC CAIGGQGGYGEQFF
TRBJ1-1 TRBV29-1 - 12 - TGCAGCGTTGTCAAAGGGGACACTGAAGCTTTCTTT CSVVKGDTEAFF
TRBJ1-6 TRBV6-5 - 15 - TGTGCCAGCAGTACCACTGACAGACGCAATTCACCCCTCCACTTT CASSTTDRRNSPLHF
TRBJ2-1 TRBV3-1/TRBV3-2 - 14 TRBD2 TGTGCCAGCCGTGAGCGGGGGGGCAGGAATGAGCAGTTCTTC CASRERGGRNEQFF
TRBJ2-5 TRBV24-1 - 13 - TGTGCCACCAGTGATTCGAGCCAAGAGACCCAGTACTTC CATSDSSQETQYF
TRBJ1-2 TRBV11-2 once 14 TRBD1 TGTGCCAGCAGCCCTGGGACAGCAAATACGGGCTACACCTTC CASSPGTANTGYTF
TRBJ2-5 TRBV10-3 - 15 - TGTGCCATCAGTGAGGAGGCGGGTACCGTTCGGACCCAGTACTTC CAISEEAGTVRTQYF
TRBJ1-1 TRBV6-5 - 12 - TGTGCTATAGGAGGGTCCGGGACTGAAGCTTTCTTT CAIGGSGTEAFF
TRBJ1-2 TRBV4-1 - 15 TRBD1 TGCGCCAGCAGCCTCAACAGGGGCAACTACTATGGCTACACCTTC CASSLNRGNYYGYTF
TRBJ1-1 TRBV19 few 12 - TGTGCCACCTCACGGGGGATCCCTGAAGCTTTCTTT CATSRGIPEAFF
TRBJ2-7 TRBV6-2/TRBV6-3 - 12 - TGTGCCAGCAGTCCACCCCTCTATGAGCAGTACTTC CASSPPLYEQYF
TRBJ1-1 TRBV9 - 13 - TGTGCCAGCTCCCGGGTTATGAACACTGAAGCTTTCTTT CASSRVMNTEAFF
TRBJ1-2 TRBV28 - 13 - TGTGCCAGCAGCCAGATAGGGGTTGGTGGCTACACCTTC CASSQIGVGGYTF
TRBJ2-7 TRBV5-1 few 15 TRBD1 TGCGCCAGCAGCGACCCCAGGGGGCCGGCGGGCGAGCAGTACTTC CASSDPRGPAGEQYF
TRBJ2-5 TRBV29-1 - 8 - TGCAGCGTTGATGATCAGGACTTC CSVDDQDF
TRBJ2-5 TRBV7-7 - 15 - TGTGCTAGCAGCCCGAGAGGTAGCCGTCAAGAGACCCAGTACTTC CASSPRGSRQETQYF
TRBJ1-2 TRBV18 - 15 - TGTGCCAGCTCACCTGGGGGGGCGGCTAACTATGGCTACACCTTC CASSPGGAANYGYTF
TRBJ1-2 TRBV5-1 - 15 TRBD1 TGCGCCAGCAGCTTGGAGACAGGGGGGACCTATGGCTACACCTTC CASSLETGGTYGYTF
TRBJ2-1 TRBV4-2 - 13 - TGTGCCAGCAGCCAAGAAGGCGCGGGGGAGCAGTTCTTC CASSQEGAGEQFF
TRBJ2-7 TRBV1 - 15 - TGCACCAGCAGCCAAGATAAGGCTAGCCGCAACGAGCAGTACTTC CTSSQDKASRNEQYF
TRBJ2-1 TRBV28 - 17 TRBD2 TGTGCCAGCAGTTCTGGCGGGAGGGGCCGAATTCTGGATGAGCAGTTCTTC CASSSGGRGRILDEQFF